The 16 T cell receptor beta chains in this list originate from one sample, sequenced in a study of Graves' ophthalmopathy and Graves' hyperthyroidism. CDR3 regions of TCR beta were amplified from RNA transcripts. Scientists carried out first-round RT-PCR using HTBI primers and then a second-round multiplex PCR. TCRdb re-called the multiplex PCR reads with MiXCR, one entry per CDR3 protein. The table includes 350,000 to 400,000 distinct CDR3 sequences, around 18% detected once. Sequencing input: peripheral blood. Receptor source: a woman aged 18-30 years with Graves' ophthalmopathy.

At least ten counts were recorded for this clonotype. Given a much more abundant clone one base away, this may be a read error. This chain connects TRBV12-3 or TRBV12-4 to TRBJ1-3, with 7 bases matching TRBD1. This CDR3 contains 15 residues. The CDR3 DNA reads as TGTGCCAGCAGAGGGGACAGCTCTCCTGGAAACACCATATGTTTT. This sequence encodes CASRGDSSPGNTICF.

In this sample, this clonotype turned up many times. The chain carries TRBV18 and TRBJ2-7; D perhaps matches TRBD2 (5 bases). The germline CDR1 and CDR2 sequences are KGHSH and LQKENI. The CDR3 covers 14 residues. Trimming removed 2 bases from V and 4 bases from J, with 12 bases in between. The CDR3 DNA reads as TGTGCCAGCTCACCATCAAGCGGCACATACGAGCAGTACTTC. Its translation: CASSPSSGTYEQYF.

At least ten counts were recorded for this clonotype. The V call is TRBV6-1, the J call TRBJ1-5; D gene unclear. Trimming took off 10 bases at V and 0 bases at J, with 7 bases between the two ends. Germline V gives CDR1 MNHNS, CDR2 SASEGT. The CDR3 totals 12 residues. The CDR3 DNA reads TGTGCCAACGGGATTAGCAATCAGCCCCAGCATTTT. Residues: CANGISNQPQHF.

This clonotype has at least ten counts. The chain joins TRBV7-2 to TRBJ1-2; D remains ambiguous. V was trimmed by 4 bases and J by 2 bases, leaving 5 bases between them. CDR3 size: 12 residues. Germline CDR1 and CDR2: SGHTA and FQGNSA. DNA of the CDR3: TGTGCCAGCAGCTCCCCGAACTATGGCTACACCTTC. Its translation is CASSSPNYGYTF.

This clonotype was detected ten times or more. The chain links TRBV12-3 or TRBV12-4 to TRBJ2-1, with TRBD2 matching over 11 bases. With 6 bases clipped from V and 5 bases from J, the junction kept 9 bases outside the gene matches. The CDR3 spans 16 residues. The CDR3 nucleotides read TGTGCCAGCAGCAGTCATAGCGGGGGGGCCCACAATGAGCAGTTCTTC. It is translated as CASSSHSGGAHNEQFF.

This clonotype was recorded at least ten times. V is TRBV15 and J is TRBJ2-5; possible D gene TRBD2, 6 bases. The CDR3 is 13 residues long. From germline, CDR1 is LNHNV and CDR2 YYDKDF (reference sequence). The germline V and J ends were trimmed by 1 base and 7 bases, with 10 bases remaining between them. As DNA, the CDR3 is TGTGCCACCAGCAGAGGGCGGGACCTGACCCAGTACTTC. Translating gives CATSRGRDLTQYF. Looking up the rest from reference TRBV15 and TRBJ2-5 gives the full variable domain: DAMVIQNPRYQVTQFGKPVTLSCSQTLNHNVMYWYQQKSSQAPKLLFHYYDKDFNNEADTPDNFQSRRPNTSFCFLDIRSPGLGDTAMYLCATSRGRDLTQYFGPGTRLLVL.

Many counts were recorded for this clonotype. CDR3 nucleotide sequence: TGTGCCAGTAGTGACAATCCCCAGCATTTT. Translated: CASSDNPQHF. This chain uses TRBV19 with TRBJ1-5; D is undetermined. Trimming took off 5 bases at V and 10 bases at J, with 6 bases between the two ends. This CDR3 has 10 amino acids. Germline V gene sequence: CDR1 LNHDA, CDR2 SQIVND (reference sequence).

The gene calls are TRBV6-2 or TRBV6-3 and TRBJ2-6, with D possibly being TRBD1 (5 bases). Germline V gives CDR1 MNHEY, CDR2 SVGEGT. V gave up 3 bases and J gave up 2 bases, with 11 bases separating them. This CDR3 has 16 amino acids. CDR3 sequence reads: CASSYQGSTGANVLTF. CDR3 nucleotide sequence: TGTGCCAGCAGTTATCAGGGATCGACTGGGGCCAACGTCCTGACTTTC.

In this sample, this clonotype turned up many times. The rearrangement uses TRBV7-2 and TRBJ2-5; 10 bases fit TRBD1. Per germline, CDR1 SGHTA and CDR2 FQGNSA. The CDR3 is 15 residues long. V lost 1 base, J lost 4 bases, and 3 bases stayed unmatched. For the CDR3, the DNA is TGTGCCAGCAGCTTAGGACAGGGGGCCGGAGAGACCCAGTACTTC. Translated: CASSLGQGAGETQYF.

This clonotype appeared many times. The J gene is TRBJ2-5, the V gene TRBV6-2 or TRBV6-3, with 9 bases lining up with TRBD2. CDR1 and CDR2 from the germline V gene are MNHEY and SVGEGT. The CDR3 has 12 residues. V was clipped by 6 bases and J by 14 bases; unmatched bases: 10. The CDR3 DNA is TGTGCCAGCAGCCGACCCTTAGCGGGAGTATACTTC. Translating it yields CASSRPLAGVYF.

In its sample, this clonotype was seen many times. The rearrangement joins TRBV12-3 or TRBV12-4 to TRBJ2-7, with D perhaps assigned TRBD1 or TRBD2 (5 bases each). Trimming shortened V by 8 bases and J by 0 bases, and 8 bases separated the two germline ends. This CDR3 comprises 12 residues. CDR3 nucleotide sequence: TGTGCCAGCGAGGGGAACTCCTACGAGCAGTACTTC. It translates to CASEGNSYEQYF.

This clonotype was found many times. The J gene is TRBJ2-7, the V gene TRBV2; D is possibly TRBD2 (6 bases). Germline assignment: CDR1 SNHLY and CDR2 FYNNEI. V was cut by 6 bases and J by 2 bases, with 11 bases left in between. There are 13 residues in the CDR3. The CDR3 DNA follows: TGTGCCAGCAGGGGACTTCCCACCTACGAGCAGTACTTC. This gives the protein CASRGLPTYEQYF.

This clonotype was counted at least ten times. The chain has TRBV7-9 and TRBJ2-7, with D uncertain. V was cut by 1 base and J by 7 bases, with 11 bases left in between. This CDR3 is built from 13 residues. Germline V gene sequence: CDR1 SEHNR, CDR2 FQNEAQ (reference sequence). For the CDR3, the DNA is TGTGCCAGCAGCTTAGGTGTCCTAGAGGAGCAGTACTTC. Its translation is CASSLGVLEEQYF.

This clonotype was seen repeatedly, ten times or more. CDR3 nucleotide sequence: TGTGCCAGCAGCTCCGAACTGAATTCACCCCTCCACTTT. Translated: CASSSELNSPLHF. The chain has TRBV5-8 and TRBJ1-6; D ambiguous. This CDR3 has 13 residues. Trimming took 3 bases from V and 7 from J, leaving 8 bases between them. CDR1 and CDR2 from the germline V gene are SGHTS and YDEGEE. Based on the CDR3 plus reference TRBV5-8 and TRBJ1-6, the full variable domain is EAGVTQSPTHLIKTRGQQATLRCSPISGHTSVYWYQQALGLGLQFLLWYDEGEERNRGNFPPRFSGRQFPNYSSELNVNALELEDSALYLCASSSELNSPLHFGNGTRLTVT.

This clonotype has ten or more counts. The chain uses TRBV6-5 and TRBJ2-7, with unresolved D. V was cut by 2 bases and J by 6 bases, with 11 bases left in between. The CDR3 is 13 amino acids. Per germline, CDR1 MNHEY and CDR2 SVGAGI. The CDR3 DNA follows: TGTGCCAGCAGTTACCCACCGATCTCCGAGCAGTACTTC. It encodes CASSYPPISEQYF.

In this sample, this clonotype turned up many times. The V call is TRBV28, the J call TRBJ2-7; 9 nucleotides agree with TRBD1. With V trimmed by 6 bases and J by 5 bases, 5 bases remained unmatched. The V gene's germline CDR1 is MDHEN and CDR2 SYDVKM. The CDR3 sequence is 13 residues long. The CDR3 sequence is CASRGQGSHEQYF. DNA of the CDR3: TGTGCCAGCAGGGGACAGGGTTCCCACGAGCAGTACTTC.